This T cell receptor (beta chain) was profiled in a study of cytomegalovirus exposure and HLA in healthy donors. Looking at the study overall: A subsequent analysis stated that the 95 to 150 validation repertoires were run on the same platform as the approximately 700 first-cohort repertoires. Points from the study as a whole: For cytomegalovirus status, the classifier reportedly gave diagnoses with high specificity and sensitivity. Rarity characterized most TCR sequences, yet some public TCRs appeared in many donors.

Assay: immunoSEQ multiplex PCR; the TCRdb copy retains only in-frame clones and omits some. The sample records about 64,000 clones, around nine tenths being singletons. A note on this clone: Its cognate antigen is unknown.

Per germline, CDR1 SGDLS and CDR2 YYNGEE. There are 13 residues in the CDR3. V shed 0 bases and J 12 bases; nucleotides not matched to a gene: 5. Specimen: PBMCs. This chain uses TRBV9 with TRBJ2-1; 8 bases agree with TRBD1. This TCR came from a woman under 30 in good health and CMV-seronegative. The CDR3 reads CASSVAGDRRQFF. The CDR3 bases are TGTGCCAGCAGCGTAGCCGGGGACAGGCGGCAGTTCTTC.